The entry below gives a single TCR beta chain sequence along with its context. As yet, its antigen is unknown. These data come from a study of blood T cells in healthy people across ages. Sample-barcoded 5' priming and a J-beta primer mix drove a second PCR of roughly 7 to 11 cycles. Using its own MiXCR run on the 5' RACE reads, TCRdb lists one record per CDR3 protein. Here the sample spans over 700,000 distinct CDR3 sequences, about 55% being singletons. Study-wide points: Naive and antigen-experienced cells were not separated, limiting conclusive comparison. In long-lived donors, naive CD4+ cell counts and diversity exceeded those of aged donors.

Trimming stripped 6 bases from V and 4 bases from J, with 12 bases between. The CDR3 extends over 13 amino acids. The receptor was isolated from an elderly man in good health. This chain links TRBV12-3 or TRBV12-4 with TRBJ1-2; a possible D gene is TRBD1 (5 bases). The sequenced sample consisted of blood. CDR3 loop: CASSRGVAYGYTF. The DNA for the CDR3 is TGTGCCAGCAGCCGAGGGGTAGCCTATGGCTACACCTTC.